These 3 T cell receptor beta chains were all obtained from the same sample, sequenced in a study of blood T cell repertoires in COVID-19. The method was immunoSEQ multiplex PCR; TCRdb's version includes in-frame clones alone and lacks a portion of them. The data hold roughly 250,000 clones, with roughly four fifths observed a single time. The sample taken for sequencing was peripheral blood. These receptors were taken from a man between 50 and 59 years old with active or convalescent COVID-19.

Points on this clone: The same CDR3 can be traced to other DNA sequences in this sample. The rearrangement uses TRBV19 and TRBJ1-3; the D gene is possibly TRBD1 (5 bases). This CDR3 comprises 15 residues. Germline assignment: CDR1 LNHDA and CDR2 SQIVND (reference sequence). V shed 6 bases and J shed 1 base, with 13 bases lying between them. CDR3 nucleotides: TGTGCCAGTAGCCCCGGGGGACGATCTGGAAACACCATATATTTT. This translates into CASSPGGRSGNTIYF. The full variable domain, in which reference TRBV19 and TRBJ1-3 provide the parts outside the CDR3, is DGGITQSPKYLFRKEGQNVTLSCEQNLNHDAMYWYRQDPGQGLRLIYYSQIVNDFQKGDIAEGYSVSREKKESFPLTVTSAQKNPTAFYLCASSPGGRSGNTIYFGEGSWLTVV.

V usage is TRBV6-6 and J usage is TRBJ2-3; TRBD1 matches 7 bases. CDR3 length: 12 residues. CDR1 and CDR2 (germline): MNHNY, SVGAGI (reference sequence). The trim removed 7 bases at V and 8 bases at J, leaving 6 bases unmatched. The CDR3 loop is CASTIQGSTQYF. In DNA, the CDR3 is TGTGCCAGCACCATACAGGGGAGTACGCAGTATTTT.

The genes are TRBV3-1 (or the pseudogene TRBV3-2) and TRBJ1-1, with 8 bases lining up with TRBD1. Losses at the gene ends were 2 bases for V and 4 bases for J; bases not matched to a gene: 3. The CDR3 has 14 residues. Germline values: CDR1 LGHDT, CDR2 YNNKEL (reference sequence). CDR3: CASSQNRGGTEAFF. Written as DNA, the CDR3 is TGTGCCAGCAGCCAAAACAGGGGGGGCACTGAAGCTTTCTTT.